This T cell receptor (beta chain) was identified during a study of blood T cell repertoires in COVID-19. Background on the study: Material from acute and convalescent COVID-19 was sourced from the United States, Italy and Spain. Sources were T cells, B-cell-depleted T cells, or PBMCs; the material itself was cDNA or gDNA.

With 7 bases removed from V and 5 bases from J, the gap between germline ends came to 14 bases. There are 13 residues in the CDR3. CDR1 is MNHEY and CDR2 is SVGAGI in the germline V gene. Methods used by the authors: Cell counts per sample came from amplifying reference gene primers. Assay: immunoSEQ multiplex PCR; the TCRdb copy retains only in-frame clones and omits some. The V and J calls and clone size were taken over from that table, and D and trimming were inferred from the DNA. Here the sample spans about 200,000 clones, roughly nine tenths being singletons. The rearrangement uses TRBV6-5 and TRBJ1-1, with TRBD1 as a possible D gene (6 bases). Specimen: peripheral blood. This sequence was found in a woman between 70 and 85 years old with acute or convalescent COVID-19. The CDR3 loop reads CASTTQGGTEAFF. CDR3 nucleotides: TGTGCCAGCACCACACAGGGTGGGACTGAAGCTTTCTTT.